Sequencing of this T cell receptor beta chain was carried out in a study of cytotoxic CD8 clonotypes in ibrutinib-treated CLL. The CDR3 sequence is 12 residues long. Trimming shortened V by 1 base and J by 5 bases, and 6 bases separated the two germline ends. Germline-derived CDR1 and CDR2 are SGHTA and FQGTGA. This clone was seen more than once but under ten times. Sequenced by immunoSEQ multiplex PCR; TCRdb stores in-frame clones only, minus some. In the table there are some 140,000 clones, roughly 90% of which are singletons. The rearrangement links TRBV7-3 to TRBJ2-7; D gene uncertain. The clonotype originates from a human donor with chronic lymphocytic leukemia. The sequences come from PBMCs, collected after 12 months of ibrutinib treatment. The DNA of the CDR3 is TGTGCCAGCAGCTTAAGGTTTCACGAGCAGTACTTC. Amino acids: CASSLRFHEQYF. Full variable domain (missing parts from reference TRBV7-3 and TRBJ2-7): GAGVSQTPSNKVTEKGKYVELRCDPISGHTALYWYRQSLGQGPEFLIYFQGTGAADDSGLPNDRFFAVRPEGSVSTLKIQRTERGDSAVYLCASSLRFHEQYFGPGTRLTVT.